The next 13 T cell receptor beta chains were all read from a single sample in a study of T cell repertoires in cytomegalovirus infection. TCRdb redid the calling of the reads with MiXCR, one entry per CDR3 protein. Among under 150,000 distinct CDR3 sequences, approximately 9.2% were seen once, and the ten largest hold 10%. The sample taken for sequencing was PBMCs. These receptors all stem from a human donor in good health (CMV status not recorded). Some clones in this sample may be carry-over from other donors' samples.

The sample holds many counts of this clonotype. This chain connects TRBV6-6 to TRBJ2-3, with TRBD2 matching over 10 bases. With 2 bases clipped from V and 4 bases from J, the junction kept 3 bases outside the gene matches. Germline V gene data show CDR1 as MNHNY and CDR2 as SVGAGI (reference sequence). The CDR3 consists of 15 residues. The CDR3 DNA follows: TGTGCCAGCAGTTACGTGGGACTAGCGTCAGATACGCAGTATTTT. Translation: CASSYVGLASDTQYF.

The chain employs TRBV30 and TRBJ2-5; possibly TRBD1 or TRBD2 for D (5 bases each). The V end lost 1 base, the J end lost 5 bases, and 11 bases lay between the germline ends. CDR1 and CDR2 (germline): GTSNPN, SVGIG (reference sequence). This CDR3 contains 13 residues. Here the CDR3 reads CAWSAGPQETQYF. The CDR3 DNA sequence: TGTGCCTGGAGTGCGGGACCGCAGGAGACCCAGTACTTC. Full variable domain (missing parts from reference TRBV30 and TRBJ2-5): SQTIHQWPATLVQPVGSPLSLECTVEGTSNPNLYWYRQAAGRGLQLLFYSVGIGQISSEVPQNLSASRPQDRQFILSSKKLLLSDSGFYLCAWSAGPQETQYFGPGTRLLVL.

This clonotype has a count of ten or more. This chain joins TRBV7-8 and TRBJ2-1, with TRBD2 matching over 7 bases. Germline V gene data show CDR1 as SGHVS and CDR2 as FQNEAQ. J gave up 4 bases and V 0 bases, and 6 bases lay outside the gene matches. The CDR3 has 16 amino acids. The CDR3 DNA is TGTGCCAGCAGCTTAGCATCCCTAGCGGCTTACAATGAGCAGTTCTTC. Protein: CASSLASLAAYNEQFF.

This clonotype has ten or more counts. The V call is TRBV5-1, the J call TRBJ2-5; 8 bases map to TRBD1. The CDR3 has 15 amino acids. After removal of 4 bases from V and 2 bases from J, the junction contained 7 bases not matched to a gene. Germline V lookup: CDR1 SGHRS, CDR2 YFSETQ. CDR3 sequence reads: CASSARTGSQETQYF. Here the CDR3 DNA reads TGCGCCAGCAGCGCCCGGACAGGGAGTCAAGAGACCCAGTACTTC.

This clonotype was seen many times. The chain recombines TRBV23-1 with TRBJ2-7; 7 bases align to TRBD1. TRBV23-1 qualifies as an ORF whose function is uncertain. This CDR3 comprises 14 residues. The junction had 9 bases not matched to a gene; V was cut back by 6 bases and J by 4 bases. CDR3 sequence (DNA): TGCGCCAGCAGATTAGACAGGGAAGGGTACGAGCAGTACTTC. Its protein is CASRLDREGYEQYF.

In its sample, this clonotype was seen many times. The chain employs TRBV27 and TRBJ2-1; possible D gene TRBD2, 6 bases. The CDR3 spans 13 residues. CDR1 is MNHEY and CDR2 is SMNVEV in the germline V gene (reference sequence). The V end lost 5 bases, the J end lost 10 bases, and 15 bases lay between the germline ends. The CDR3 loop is CASSPFSGLEQFF. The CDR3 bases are TGTGCCAGCAGTCCCTTCAGCGGACTAGAGCAGTTCTTC.

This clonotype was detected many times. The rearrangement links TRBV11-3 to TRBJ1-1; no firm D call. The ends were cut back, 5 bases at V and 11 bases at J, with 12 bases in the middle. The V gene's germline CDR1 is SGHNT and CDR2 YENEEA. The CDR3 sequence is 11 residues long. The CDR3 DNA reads TGTGCCAGCAGCCAAGGCGGTGAGGCTTTCTTT. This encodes CASSQGGEAFF.

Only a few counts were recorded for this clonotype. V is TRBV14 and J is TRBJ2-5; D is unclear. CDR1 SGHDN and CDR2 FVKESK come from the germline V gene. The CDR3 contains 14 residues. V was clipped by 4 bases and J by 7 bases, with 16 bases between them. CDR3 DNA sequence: TGTGCCAGCAGCCGAGACCGAGGACCAGGGACCCAGTACTTC. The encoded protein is CASSRDRGPGTQYF.

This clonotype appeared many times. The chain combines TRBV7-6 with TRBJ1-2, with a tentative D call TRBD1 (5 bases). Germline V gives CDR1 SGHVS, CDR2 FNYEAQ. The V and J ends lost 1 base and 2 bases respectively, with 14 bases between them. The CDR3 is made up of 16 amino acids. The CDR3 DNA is TGTGCCAGCAGCTTAGTTGACAGCTCCGAGAACTATGGCTACACCTTC. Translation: CASSLVDSSENYGYTF.

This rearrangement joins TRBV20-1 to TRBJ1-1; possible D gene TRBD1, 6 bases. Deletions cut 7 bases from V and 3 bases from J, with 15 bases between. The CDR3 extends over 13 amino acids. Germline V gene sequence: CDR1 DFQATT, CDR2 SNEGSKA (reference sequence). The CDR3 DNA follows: TGCAGTGTATCAACAGGGAGGGACACTGAAGCTTTCTTT. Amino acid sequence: CSVSTGRDTEAFF.

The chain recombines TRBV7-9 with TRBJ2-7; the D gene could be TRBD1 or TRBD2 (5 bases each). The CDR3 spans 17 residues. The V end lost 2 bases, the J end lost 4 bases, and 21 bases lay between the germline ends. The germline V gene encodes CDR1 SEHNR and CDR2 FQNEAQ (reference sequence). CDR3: CASSLSFPRGPWYEQYF. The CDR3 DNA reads TGTGCCAGCAGCTTATCTTTCCCCCGGGGACCTTGGTACGAGCAGTACTTC. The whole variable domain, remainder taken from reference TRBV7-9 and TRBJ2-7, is DTGVSQNPRHKITKRGQNVTFRCDPISEHNRLYWYRQTLGQGPEFLTYFQNEAQLEKSRLLSDRFSAERPKGSFSTLEIQRTEQGDSAMYLCASSLSFPRGPWYEQYFGPGTRLTVT.

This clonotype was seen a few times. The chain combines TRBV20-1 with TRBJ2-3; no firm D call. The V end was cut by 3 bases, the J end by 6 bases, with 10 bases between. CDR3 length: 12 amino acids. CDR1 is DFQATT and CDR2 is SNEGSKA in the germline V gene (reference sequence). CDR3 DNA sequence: TGCAGTGCTAGGGGTCTAACGGATACGCAGTATTTT. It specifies CSARGLTDTQYF.

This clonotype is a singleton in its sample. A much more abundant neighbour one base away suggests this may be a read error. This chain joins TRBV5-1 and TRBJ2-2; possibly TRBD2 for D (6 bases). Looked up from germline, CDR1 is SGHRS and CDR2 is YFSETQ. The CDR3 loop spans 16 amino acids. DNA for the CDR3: TGCGCCAGCAGCCTAATCCCAGGCGGGGTCACCGGGGAGCTGTTATTT. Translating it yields CASSLIPGGVTGELLF.